The sequence of this TCR beta chain was determined in a study of shared clonotypes between healthy human individuals. Background on the study: The cohort had two women and a few men, ages 18 to 49.

Method: immunoSEQ multiplex PCR; TCRdb's copy keeps in-frame clones and lacks some. Found here are roughly 850,000 clones, about 96% of them singletons; the top ten hold roughly 0.23%. Worth noting for this clone: Its target is unknown.

The study, taken as a whole, reports: Sampling covered nothing but blood. Tissue TCR repertoires likely differ from those found in blood.

This CDR3 is 15 amino acids long. Trimming removed 0 bases at V and 10 bases at J, with 20 bases between. Germline V gives CDR1 SGHKS, CDR2 YYEKEE (reference sequence). Only CD45RO-negative cells positively selected for CCR7 counted as naive CD8 cells, so terminally differentiated effector memory CD45RA+ cells were excluded. The healthy adult donors were HIV-negative and reported no recent acute infections or vaccinations. The specimen sequenced was naive CD8+ T cells sorted from blood. The sequence was collected from a man under 40 in good health. V and J are TRBV5-5 and TRBJ2-7, with TRBD1 as a possible D gene (6 bases). The CDR3 here is CASSLAVPGTLDQYF. The CDR3 nucleotides are TGTGCCAGCAGCTTGGCGGTCCCCGGGACACTAGACCAGTACTTC. The whole variable domain, filled in from reference TRBV5-5 and TRBJ2-7, reads DAGVTQSPTHLIKTRGQQVTLRCSPISGHKSVSWYQQVLGQGPQFIFQYYEKEERGRGNFPDRFSARQFPNYSSELNVNALLLGDSALYLCASSLAVPGTLDQYFGPGTRLTVT.